This T cell receptor (beta chain) was identified during a study of monozygotic twins with inflammatory bowel disease (dated by TCRdb to between 2019 and 2020). Context from the whole study: A total of roughly 28 monozygotic twin pairs were included in the full study, comprising nine German pairs (four IBD-concordant, five IBD-discordant) and 19 IBD-discordant Danish pairs. The search for disease-associated traits relied mainly on comparing IBD patients with their genetically identical healthy co-twins within discordant pairs. Each individual had, on average, about 151 000 unique TCRalpha sequences and 181 000 unique TCRbeta sequences available for analysis.

Broad study findings and their caveats: Because patients were on differing immunosuppressive treatments, the repertoires may have picked up extra background noise and inter-individual variability. Compared with healthy twins, IBD patients had fewer clonotypes in common with other individuals, a difference most pronounced in patients showing signs of disease activity. No difference in repertoire similarity was observed between concordant and discordant twins, possibly owing to limited statistical power. Distinction between different T cell subtypes could not be achieved in the analysis. No single strong signal or clonotype linked to IBD turned up in the results, so the idea that one exists was not supported. TCRbeta repertoire diversity, by inverse Simpson index, was decreased in IBD patients compared with their healthy co-twins.

The library was built by means of 5' RACE. For each TCR library, around 3,800 ng of total RNA was used. For each sample, cDNA synthesis with SMARTScribe reverse transcriptase was split into eight separate reactions. Unique molecular identifiers containing a 6-nucleotide sample barcode were introduced through template switching during cDNA synthesis. TCRalpha and TCRbeta cDNA was amplified by two nested PCRs of 16 and 9 cycles, with bead purification after each PCR. Before amplification, cDNA was treated with uracil DNA-glycosylase and purified using the QIAquick PCR purification kit. The second PCR added Illumina TruSeq-compatible adapters along with sample-specific barcodes. Library quality and concentration were checked on TapeStation and Qubit, and libraries were pooled at approximately 4.7 ng each. Sequencing of pooled libraries was carried out on an Illumina HiSeq2500 single-index Rapid Run using 2 x 100 bp reads and custom sequencing primers. Turning to the authors' computational methods: MiGEC version 1.2.6 was used for UMI-based consensus assembly, which corrected PCR and sequencing errors. MiXCR version 2.1.1 was used for V(D)J alignment, clonotype assembly and CDR3 extraction. To normalise gene usage, clonotype sharing and MAIT/NKT TCR abundance, the top 1000, 10 000 and 20 000 clonotypes in each sample were analysed. Diversity was computed as the inverse Simpson index with the vegan R package after downsampling to 27 000 UMIs. Paired Mann-Whitney U tests on discordant twin pairs were used, with Benjamini-Hochberg multiple-testing correction. Each entry corresponds to one CDR3 protein sequence from reads that TCRdb reprocessed, and DNA is not given. TCRdb's processing, not the authors' own work, is the source of the V and J calls. This sample's records show 110,000 to 150,000 distinct CDR3 sequences. Of the sample, 0.95% to 1.5% falls within the top ten clones.

About this clonotype: What antigen it recognizes has not been identified.

The CDR3 runs 14 amino acids, cysteine and phenylalanine included. No DNA sequence is on record. According to the germline V gene, CDR1 reads MGHDK and CDR2 reads SYGVNS. From each donor, a roughly 2.5 ml peripheral blood sample was drawn into PAXgene tubes and stored at -80 degrees C. Total RNA was isolated from whole blood with the PAXgene blood miRNA kit on an automated QIAcube, without T cell sorting. Peripheral blood from monozygotic twin pairs, either concordant or discordant for inflammatory bowel disease, underwent deep TCRalpha and TCRbeta repertoire profiling that used unique molecular barcoding. Smoking habits were recorded for all twin pairs, with individuals classified as current, former or never smokers.

The chain uses TRBV25-1 and TRBJ2-1; the TRBD1 assignment by TCRdb is unverifiable without DNA. Material: blood. The clonotype originates from a human donor with ulcerative colitis or Crohn's disease, or a healthy co-twin of an affected twin (not recorded which). CDR3 loop: CASSRRAGGDEQFF.